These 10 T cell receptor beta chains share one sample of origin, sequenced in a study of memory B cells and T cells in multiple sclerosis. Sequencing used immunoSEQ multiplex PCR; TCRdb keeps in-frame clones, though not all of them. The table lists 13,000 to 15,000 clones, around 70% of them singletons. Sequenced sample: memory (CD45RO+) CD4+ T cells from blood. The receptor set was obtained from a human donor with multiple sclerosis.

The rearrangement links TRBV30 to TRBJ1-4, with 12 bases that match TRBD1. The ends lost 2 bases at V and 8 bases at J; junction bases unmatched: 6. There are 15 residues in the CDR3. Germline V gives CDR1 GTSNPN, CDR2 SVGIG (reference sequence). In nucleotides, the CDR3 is TGTGCCTGGAGTCCACTAGGGACAGGGGGCGAAAAACTGTTTTTT. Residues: CAWSPLGTGGEKLFF.

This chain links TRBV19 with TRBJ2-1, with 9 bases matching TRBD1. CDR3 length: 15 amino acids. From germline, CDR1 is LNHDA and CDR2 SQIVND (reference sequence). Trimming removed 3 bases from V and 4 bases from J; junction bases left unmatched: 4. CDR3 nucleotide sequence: TGTGCCAGTAGTATGGACAGGGGTCCGTACAATGAGCAGTTCTTC. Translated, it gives CASSMDRGPYNEQFF. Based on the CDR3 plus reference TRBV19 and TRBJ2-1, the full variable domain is DGGITQSPKYLFRKEGQNVTLSCEQNLNHDAMYWYRQDPGQGLRLIYYSQIVNDFQKGDIAEGYSVSREKKESFPLTVTSAQKNPTAFYLCASSMDRGPYNEQFFGPGTRLTVL.

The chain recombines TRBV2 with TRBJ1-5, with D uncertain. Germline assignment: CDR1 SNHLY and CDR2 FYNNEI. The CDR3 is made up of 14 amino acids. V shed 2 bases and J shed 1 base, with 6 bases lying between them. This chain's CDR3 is CASSELQSNQPQHF. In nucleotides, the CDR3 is TGTGCCAGCAGTGAATTGCAGAGCAATCAGCCCCAGCATTTT.

CDR3 residues: CASTWRLPESGGVNTQYF. For the CDR3, the DNA is TGCGCCAGCACCTGGAGACTACCCGAATCGGGAGGTGTAAATACGCAGTATTTT. This chain links TRBV5-1 with TRBJ2-3; 7 positions match TRBD2. The CDR3 has 18 residues. Germline assignment: CDR1 SGHRS and CDR2 YFSETQ. Trimming took 6 bases from V and 7 from J; bases not matched to a gene: 23.

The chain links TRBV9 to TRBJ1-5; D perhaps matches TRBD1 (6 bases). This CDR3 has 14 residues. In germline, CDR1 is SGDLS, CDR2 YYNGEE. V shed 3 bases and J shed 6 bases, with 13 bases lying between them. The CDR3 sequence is CASSAGQSGQPQHF. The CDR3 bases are TGTGCCAGCAGCGCAGGACAGTCGGGTCAGCCCCAGCATTTT.

CDR3 in amino acids: CASSRQETQYF. As DNA, the CDR3 is TGTGCCAGCAGCCGTCAAGAGACCCAGTACTTC. The chain joins TRBV5-6 to TRBJ2-5; D gene ambiguous. Germline-derived CDR1 and CDR2 are SGHDT and YYEEEE. The V and J ends lost 4 bases and 2 bases respectively, with 3 bases between them. This CDR3 is 11 amino acids long.

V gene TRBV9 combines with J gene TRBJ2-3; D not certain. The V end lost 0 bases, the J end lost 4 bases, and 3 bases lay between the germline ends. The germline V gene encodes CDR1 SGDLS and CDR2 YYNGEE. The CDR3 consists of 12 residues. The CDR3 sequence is CASSVAADTQYF. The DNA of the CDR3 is TGTGCCAGCAGCGTAGCAGCAGATACGCAGTATTTT.

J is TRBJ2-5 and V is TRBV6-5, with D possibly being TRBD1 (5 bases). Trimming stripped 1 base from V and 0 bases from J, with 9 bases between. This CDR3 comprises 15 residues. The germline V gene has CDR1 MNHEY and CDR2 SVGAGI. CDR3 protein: CASSYFRDYQETQYF. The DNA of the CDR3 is TGTGCCAGCAGTTACTTCAGGGATTACCAAGAGACCCAGTACTTC.

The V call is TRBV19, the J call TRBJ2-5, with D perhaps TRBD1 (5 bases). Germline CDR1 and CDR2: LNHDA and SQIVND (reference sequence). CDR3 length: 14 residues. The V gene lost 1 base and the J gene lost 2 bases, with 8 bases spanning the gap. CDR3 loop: CASSIGQGQETQYF. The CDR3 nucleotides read TGTGCCAGTAGTATAGGGCAGGGTCAAGAGACCCAGTACTTC.

The DNA for the CDR3 is TGTGCCAGCAGCTTCTTGGGACTAGCCAAAAACATTCAGTACTTC. Translating gives CASSFLGLAKNIQYF. The chain recombines TRBV5-6 with TRBJ2-4, with D tentatively TRBD2 (6 bases). This CDR3 contains 15 residues. The V end was cut by 2 bases, the J end by 0 bases, with 9 bases between. Germline values: CDR1 SGHDT, CDR2 YYEEEE.